The rows below give T cell receptor beta chains drawn from one sample of a study of T cells in Graves' hyperthyroidism and ophthalmopathy. Using its own MiXCR run on the multiplex PCR reads, TCRdb lists one record per CDR3 protein. The repertoire holds approximately 46,000 distinct CDR3 sequences, with approximately 50% as singletons. Sample: peripheral blood or thyroid tissue (not recorded which). These receptors were obtained from a woman aged 45-65 years with Graves' hyperthyroidism. Each CDR3 is given with its conserved first and last residue. The D gene is left open where the match is weak. The size of a clone is reported for some rows only, either as once, few or many, or as a class for expanded clones.

D gene: TRBD1
clone size: many
J gene: TRBJ1-6
V gene: TRBV30
CDR3 DNA: TGTGCCTGGAGTTGGGACAGGGGGCGATCACCCCTCCACTTT
CDR3 protein: CAWSWDRGRSPLHF

D gene: NA
clone size: many
J gene: TRBJ1-5
V gene: TRBV5-5
CDR3 DNA: TGTGCCAGCAGCCCGACGGATAGCAATCAGCCCCAGCATTTT
CDR3 protein: CASSPTDSNQPQHF

D gene: NA
clone size: NA
J gene: TRBJ2-7
V gene: TRBV19
CDR3 DNA: TGTGCCAGTAGTAGGACCAGGGGGGTTATCGGGGAGCTGTACTTC
CDR3 protein: CASSRTRGVIGELYF

D gene: NA
clone size: many
J gene: TRBJ1-2
V gene: TRBV6-1
CDR3 DNA: TGTGCCAGCAGTGAACTATCGGTTGGTGGCTACACCTTC
CDR3 protein: CASSELSVGGYTF

D gene: NA
clone size: NA
J gene: TRBJ2-5
V gene: TRBV7-2
CDR3 DNA: TGTGCCAGCAGCTTAGCCCAGGCGAGGTGGCGAGAGACCCAGTACTTC
CDR3 protein: CASSLAQARWRETQYF

D gene: NA
clone size: many
J gene: TRBJ1-5
V gene: TRBV6-1
CDR3 DNA: TGTGCCAGCCTGGGCGTCGGGGGGTTACCCCAGCATTTT
CDR3 protein: CASLGVGGLPQHF

D gene: NA
clone size: many
J gene: TRBJ2-2
V gene: TRBV20-1
CDR3 DNA: TGCAGTGCGCCAACTAGATCCGGGGAGCTGTTTTTT
CDR3 protein: CSAPTRSGELFF

D gene: NA
clone size: NA
J gene: TRBJ1-1
V gene: TRBV7-2
CDR3 DNA: TGCGCCAGCAGTTTCCCCGGGACGGGGAACACTGAAGCTTTCTTT
CDR3 protein: CASSFPGTGNTEAFF

D gene: NA
clone size: many
J gene: TRBJ1-2
V gene: TRBV30
CDR3 DNA: TGTGCCTGGGCTGGGACGGGGCAGGGAAACTATGGCTACACCTTC
CDR3 protein: CAWAGTGQGNYGYTF

D gene: TRBD2
clone size: NA
J gene: TRBJ2-5
V gene: TRBV7-2
CDR3 DNA: TGTGCCAGCAGCTTATCCCCTAGCGGGACACCAAAAGAGACCCAGTACTTC
CDR3 protein: CASSLSPSGTPKETQYF

D gene: NA
clone size: NA
J gene: TRBJ2-3
V gene: TRBV7-9
CDR3 DNA: TGTGCCAGCAGACCGCCCGGGGAAGATACGCAGTATTTT
CDR3 protein: CASRPPGEDTQYF

D gene: TRBD1
clone size: many
J gene: TRBJ1-2
V gene: TRBV5-1
CDR3 DNA: TGCGCCAGCAGCGGACGACAGGGGGGCAACTATGGCTACACCTTC
CDR3 protein: CASSGRQGGNYGYTF

D gene: NA
clone size: NA
J gene: TRBJ2-7
V gene: TRBV5-4
CDR3 DNA: NA
CDR3 protein: CDSSIYLCSVVGARGQYYEQYF

D gene: NA
clone size: many
J gene: TRBJ2-5
V gene: TRBV6-1
CDR3 DNA: TGTGCCAGTCAAGCCGGGACGCCACAAGAGACCCAGTACTTC
CDR3 protein: CASQAGTPQETQYF

D gene: TRBD2
clone size: NA
J gene: TRBJ2-5
V gene: TRBV20-1
CDR3 DNA: TGCAGTGCTATTGCCGGGACTAGCGGGAGGTGGGAGACCCAGTACTTC
CDR3 protein: CSAIAGTSGRWETQYF

D gene: NA
clone size: few
J gene: TRBJ1-6
V gene: TRBV2
CDR3 DNA: TGTGCCAGCATCGGTCAGTGGAATTCACCCCTCCACTTT
CDR3 protein: CASIGQWNSPLHF

D gene: TRBD1
clone size: NA
J gene: TRBJ1-2
V gene: TRBV10-3
CDR3 DNA: TGTGCCATCAGCGACGGACAGGGGAACTATGGCTACACCTTC
CDR3 protein: CAISDGQGNYGYTF

D gene: TRBD1
clone size: NA
J gene: TRBJ1-2
V gene: TRBV29-1
CDR3 DNA: TGCAGCGCCCCAGGGGGCGCGGATGGCTACACCTTC
CDR3 protein: CSAPGGADGYTF

D gene: NA
clone size: medium-sized
J gene: TRBJ1-5
V gene: TRBV2
CDR3 DNA: TGTGCCAGCAGTGAATTTGGGGATAGCCGAGGGCCCCAGCATTTT
CDR3 protein: CASSEFGDSRGPQHF

D gene: TRBD1
clone size: many
J gene: TRBJ1-2
V gene: TRBV9
CDR3 DNA: TGTGCCAGCAGCGACACCGGGACAGGCTATGGCTACACCTTC
CDR3 protein: CASSDTGTGYGYTF

D gene: TRBD2
clone size: many
J gene: TRBJ2-5
V gene: TRBV5-1
CDR3 DNA: TGCGCCAGCAGCCGAAGTTGGGAGGGGCGAGGGGAGACCCAGTACTTC
CDR3 protein: CASSRSWEGRGETQYF

D gene: NA
clone size: once
J gene: TRBJ2-7
V gene: TRBV2
CDR3 DNA: TGTGCCAGACGAACAGGGCAGGGGTACGAGCAGTACTTC
CDR3 protein: CARRTGQGYEQYF

D gene: NA
clone size: medium-sized
J gene: TRBJ1-1
V gene: TRBV24-1
CDR3 DNA: TGTGCCACCTGGGGCTTCGAAGCTTTCTTT
CDR3 protein: CATWGFEAFF

D gene: TRBD1
clone size: NA
J gene: TRBJ1-2
V gene: TRBV7-2
CDR3 DNA: TGTGCCAGCAGCTTAGCTTGGACAGGGAGCCAATATGGCTACACCTTC
CDR3 protein: CASSLAWTGSQYGYTF

D gene: NA
clone size: many
J gene: TRBJ2-3
V gene: TRBV7-3
CDR3 DNA: TGTGCCAGCAGCTTAAGCGGAGATACGCAGTATTTT
CDR3 protein: CASSLSGDTQYF

D gene: NA
clone size: many
J gene: TRBJ2-7
V gene: TRBV6-5
CDR3 DNA: TGTGCCAGCAGGAGGGGACTTCACGAGCAGTACTTC
CDR3 protein: CASRRGLHEQYF

D gene: TRBD2
clone size: once
J gene: TRBJ2-5
V gene: TRBV9
CDR3 DNA: TGTGCCAGCAGCCGGGGGACTAGCGGGAGCGAAGAGACCCAGTACTTC
CDR3 protein: CASSRGTSGSEETQYF

D gene: NA
clone size: NA
J gene: TRBJ2-7
V gene: TRBV14
CDR3 DNA: TGTGCCAGCAGCTACAAGGTCCGACAGGCCCACGAGCAGTACTTC
CDR3 protein: CASSYKVRQAHEQYF

D gene: TRBD1
clone size: once
J gene: TRBJ1-5
V gene: TRBV7-2
CDR3 DNA: TGTGCCAGCAGCCAGGACAGGGTTCAGCCCCAGCATTTT
CDR3 protein: CASSQDRVQPQHF

D gene: TRBD2
clone size: NA
J gene: TRBJ2-7
V gene: TRBV20-1
CDR3 DNA: TGCAGTGCTAGACTAGCGGGACTCTCCTACGAGCAGTACTTC
CDR3 protein: CSARLAGLSYEQYF

D gene: NA
clone size: NA
J gene: TRBJ1-2
V gene: TRBV29-1
CDR3 DNA: TGCAGCGATGGTGGCTACACCTTC
CDR3 protein: CSDGGYTF

D gene: NA
clone size: many
J gene: TRBJ1-1
V gene: TRBV4-1
CDR3 DNA: TGCGCCAGCAGCCAAGTGTGGGGGCTTGACACTGAAGCTTTCTTT
CDR3 protein: CASSQVWGLDTEAFF

D gene: TRBD1
clone size: NA
J gene: TRBJ2-1
V gene: TRBV20-1
CDR3 DNA: TGCAGTGCGTGGGACAGGGGAGGCCAAGAGACCCAGTTCTTC
CDR3 protein: CSAWDRGGQETQFF

D gene: TRBD2
clone size: NA
J gene: TRBJ2-3
V gene: TRBV27
CDR3 DNA: TGTGCCAGCAACAAAGGGACTAGCGGGAGCACAGATACGCAGTATTTT
CDR3 protein: CASNKGTSGSTDTQYF